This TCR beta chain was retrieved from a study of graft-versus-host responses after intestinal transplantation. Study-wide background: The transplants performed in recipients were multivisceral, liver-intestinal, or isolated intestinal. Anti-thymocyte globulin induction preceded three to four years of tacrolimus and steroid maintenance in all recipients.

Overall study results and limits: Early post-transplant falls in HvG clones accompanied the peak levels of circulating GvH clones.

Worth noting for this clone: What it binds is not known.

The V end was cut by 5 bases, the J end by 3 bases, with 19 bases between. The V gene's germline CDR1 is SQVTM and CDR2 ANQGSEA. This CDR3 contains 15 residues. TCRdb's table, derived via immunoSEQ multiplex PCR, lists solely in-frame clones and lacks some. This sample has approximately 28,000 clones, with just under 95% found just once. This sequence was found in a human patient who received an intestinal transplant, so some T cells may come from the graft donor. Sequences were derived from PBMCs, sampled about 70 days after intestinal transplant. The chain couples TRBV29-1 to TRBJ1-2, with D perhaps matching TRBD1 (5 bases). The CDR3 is CSVWMDTQTDYGYTF. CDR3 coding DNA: TGCAGCGTTTGGATGGACACACAAACGGACTATGGCTACACCTTC.